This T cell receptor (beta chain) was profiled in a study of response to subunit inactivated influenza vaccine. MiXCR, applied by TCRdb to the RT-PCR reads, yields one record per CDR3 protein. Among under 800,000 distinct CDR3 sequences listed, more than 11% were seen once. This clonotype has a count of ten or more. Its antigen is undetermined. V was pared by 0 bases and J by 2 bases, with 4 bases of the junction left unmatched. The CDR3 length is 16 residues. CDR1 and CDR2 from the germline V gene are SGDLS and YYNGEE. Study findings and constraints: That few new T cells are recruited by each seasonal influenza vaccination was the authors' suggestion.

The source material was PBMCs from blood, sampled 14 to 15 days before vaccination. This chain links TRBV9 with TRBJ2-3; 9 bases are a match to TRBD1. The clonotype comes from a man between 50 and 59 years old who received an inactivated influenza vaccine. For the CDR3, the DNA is TGTGCCAGCAGCGTAGGGACAGGGGTTTCCACAGATACGCAGTATTTT. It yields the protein CASSVGTGVSTDTQYF.